This TCR beta chain emerged from a study of blood T cell repertoires in COVID-19. Study in general: In each case, the material was cDNA or gDNA derived from T cells, B-cell-depleted T cells, or PBMCs.

V gave up 6 bases and J gave up 4 bases, with 15 bases separating them. This CDR3 comprises 14 residues. Germline loops: CDR1 MNHNY, CDR2 SVGAGI (reference sequence). How the authors handled the data: Amplifying reference gene primers gave estimates of nucleated cell counts. TCRdb's table, derived via immunoSEQ multiplex PCR, lists solely in-frame clones and lacks some. For V, J and clone size, that table is used; D and trimming come from the DNA. The profile shows 300,000 or so clones, roughly nine tenths of them singletons. Membership in each cohort depended on participant-reported clinical history. Either two negative PCRs, clearance, or symptom resolution qualified Cohort 3 donors as recovered.

This TCR came from a woman aged 25 to 39 who had recovered from COVID-19. The V gene is TRBV6-6, the J gene TRBJ1-2, with D unclear. Material for sequencing was PBMCs or T cells enriched from blood (not recorded which). CDR3: CASRPSAGGYGYTF. The CDR3 coding sequence is TGTGCCAGCAGACCCAGTGCGGGCGGCTATGGCTACACCTTC.